Following are 24 T cell receptor beta chains from one sample sequenced in a study of blood T cell repertoires in COVID-19 (dated by TCRdb to between 2020 and 2021). To prepare the library, the immunoSEQ multiplex PCR assay was applied. Sourced from immuneACCESS, this table was stored by TCRdb with only in-frame sequences that have V and J called. A share of the clones is absent; for the studies checked, an unresolved V gene accounts for under half, and the remainder has no known explanation. Counted in this sample were around 62,000 clones; 84% of them appeared once. The top ten constitute 8.5% to 10% of the sample. Sequenced sample: peripheral blood. The receptors shown here come from a man between 45 and 60 years old with active COVID-19.

This clone was observed a few times. The rearrangement joins TRBV19 to TRBJ2-6, with no clear D. Trimming shortened V by 6 bases and J by 3 bases, and 12 bases separated the two germline ends. Germline V lookup: CDR1 LNHDA, CDR2 SQIVND (reference sequence). The CDR3 spans 15 residues. CDR3 coding DNA: TGTGCCAGTAGGTGGCAGGCTAATGGGGCCAACGTCCTGACTTTC. Translated: CASRWQANGANVLTF.

The chain carries TRBV19 and TRBJ1-3; D remains ambiguous. Germline-derived CDR1 and CDR2 are LNHDA and SQIVND (reference sequence). The CDR3 runs 17 residues. Trimming left V 3 bases short and J 9 bases short, with 24 bases between. CDR3 amino acids: CASSIWREPNHLPTIYF. For the CDR3, the DNA is TGTGCCAGTAGTATCTGGCGGGAACCCAATCACCTGCCCACCATATATTTT.

This clone has more than one count but fewer than ten. The chain has TRBV5-1 and TRBJ1-6, with 9 bases identical to TRBD1. The CDR3 has 16 residues. Germline V gene data show CDR1 as SGHRS and CDR2 as YFSETQ. J lost 8 bases, V lost 5 bases, and 11 bases had no gene match. The CDR3 here is CASSWTGTGTYSPLHF. For the CDR3, the DNA is TGCGCCAGCAGTTGGACCGGGACAGGGACTTATTCACCCCTCCACTTT.

The V call is TRBV12-3 or TRBV12-4, the J call TRBJ2-7; TRBD1 is a possible D gene (5 bases). V was shortened by 6 bases and J by 2 bases, with 11 bases between the two germline ends. The CDR3 sequence is 13 residues long. The CDR3 sequence is CASSWAGTYEQYF. In DNA, the CDR3 is TGTGCCAGCAGCTGGGCAGGGACCTACGAGCAGTACTTC.

The CDR3 sequence: CASRGTGSGNTIYF. The CDR3 DNA sequence: TGTGCCAGCAGAGGGACAGGCTCTGGAAACACCATATATTTT. J is TRBJ1-3 and V is TRBV28; TRBD1 matches at 8 bases. V lost 6 bases, J lost 0 bases, and 1 base stayed unmatched. Germline V gives CDR1 MDHEN, CDR2 SYDVKM. The CDR3 sequence is 14 residues long.

The J gene is TRBJ2-4, the V gene TRBV19; possible D gene TRBD2, 5 bases. Germline V gene sequence: CDR1 LNHDA, CDR2 SQIVND (reference sequence). Trimming pared 4 bases from V and 15 bases from J, leaving 13 bases between. This CDR3 spans 11 amino acids. CDR3 DNA: TGTGCCAGTAGTACCGGACTCCGAGGGTACTTC. Amino acid sequence: CASSTGLRGYF.

The rearrangement links TRBV7-6 to TRBJ1-2; TRBD1 aligns across 8 bases. CDR3 size: 17 residues. CDR1 SGHVS and CDR2 FNYEAQ come from the germline V gene. Trimming removed 5 bases from V and 1 base from J; junction bases left unmatched: 12. This CDR3 reads CASSPTTWTGINYGYTF. For the CDR3, the DNA is TGTGCCAGCAGCCCAACTACATGGACAGGGATTAACTATGGCTACACCTTC.

The CDR3 DNA reads TGTGCCACCAGTGACCCTTCCACAGGGGACACCGGGGAGCTGTTTTTT. It yields the protein CATSDPSTGDTGELFF. The rearrangement uses TRBV24-1 and TRBJ2-2, with 7 bases identical to TRBD1. Trimming at V came to 4 bases and at J to 3 bases, leaving 7 bases not matched to a gene. The germline gives CDR1 KGHDR, CDR2 SFDVKD. CDR3 length: 16 amino acids.

This CDR3 reads CASSFSGGAFTDTQYF. Here the CDR3 DNA reads TGCGCCAGCAGCTTTAGCGGGGGGGCTTTCACAGATACGCAGTATTTT. The chain carries TRBV5-1 and TRBJ2-3; 11 bases agree with TRBD2. V lost 2 bases and J lost 2; bases outside the gene matches: 4. The CDR3 covers 16 residues. Germline CDR1 reads SGHRS; CDR2 reads YFSETQ.

This chain links TRBV3-1 (or the pseudogene TRBV3-2) with TRBJ1-1; D is perhaps TRBD1 (5 bases). Trimming cost V 4 bases and J 1 base, with 10 bases left between them. Germline loops: CDR1 LGHDT, CDR2 YNNKEL (reference sequence). This CDR3 has 14 residues. For the CDR3, the DNA is TGTGCCAGCAGCCGACGACAGCCGAACACTGAAGCTTTCTTT. Its translation: CASSRRQPNTEAFF.

The chain uses TRBV6-6 and TRBJ2-5; 7 bases align to TRBD2. Looked up from germline, CDR1 is MNHNY and CDR2 is SVGAGI (reference sequence). This CDR3 has 15 residues. The V gene end was trimmed by 0 bases and the J gene end by 3 bases; junction bases not matched to a gene: 4. The CDR3, as DNA: TGTGCCAGCAGTTACTCTCGCGGGAGCGAAGAGACCCAGTACTTC. It encodes CASSYSRGSEETQYF.

This clone is a singleton in its sample. The CDR3 loop reads CASSLAGLNTGELFF. CDR3 in DNA: TGTGCCAGCAGTTTAGCGGGCCTGAACACCGGGGAGCTGTTTTTT. This chain joins TRBV27 and TRBJ2-2, with TRBD2 as a possible D gene (5 bases). This CDR3 contains 15 residues. V lost 2 bases and J lost 1, with 8 bases in between. CDR1 is MNHEY, CDR2 SMNVEV, per germline (reference sequence).

This clone was seen a few times. The chain is built from TRBV19 and TRBJ1-6; D is unresolved. Germline assignment: CDR1 LNHDA and CDR2 SQIVND (reference sequence). The V end lost 7 bases, the J end lost 6 bases, and 22 bases lay between the germline ends. This CDR3 contains 17 residues. The CDR3 DNA is TGTGCCAGTACCCAGGCCTTTTATATCACTTCTAATTCACCCCTCCACTTT. Residues: CASTQAFYITSNSPLHF.

The V gene is TRBV5-1, the J gene TRBJ2-7; a possible D gene is TRBD1 (7 bases). Germline V lookup: CDR1 SGHRS, CDR2 YFSETQ. The ends were cut back, 4 bases at V and 7 bases at J, with 24 bases in the middle. The CDR3 length is 16 residues. CDR3 protein: CASSRQGGLQILEQYF. CDR3 nucleotides: TGCGCCAGCAGCCGGCAGGGGGGCCTCCAAATTCTTGAGCAGTACTTC.

The rearrangement links TRBV3-1 (or the pseudogene TRBV3-2) to TRBJ1-1, with 7 bases fitting TRBD1. Germline CDR1 reads LGHDT; CDR2 reads YNNKEL (reference sequence). V was pared by 10 bases and J by 1 base, with 9 bases of the junction left unmatched. CDR3 length: 14 residues. The CDR3 reads CATTPGQRNTEAFF. CDR3 in DNA: TGTGCCACGACCCCGGGACAGAGGAACACTGAAGCTTTCTTT.

The chain has TRBV3-1 (or the pseudogene TRBV3-2) and TRBJ2-7; TRBD1 matches at 8 bases. Unmatched junction bases numbered 2, after V lost 3 bases and J lost 7 bases. CDR3 size: 12 residues. Germline-derived CDR1 and CDR2 are LGHDT and YNNKEL (reference sequence). As DNA, the CDR3 is TGTGCCAGCAGCCAGAGGGACAGGGAGCAGTACTTC. Translation gives CASSQRDREQYF.

This clone was counted once. The J gene is TRBJ2-1, the V gene TRBV5-1, with D unclear. CDR1 SGHRS and CDR2 YFSETQ come from the germline V gene. V dropped 0 bases and J dropped 3 bases, with 10 bases sitting between them. There are 15 residues in the CDR3. The CDR3 DNA reads TGCGCCAGCAGCTTGGAAGGTCAGGTCTACAATGAGCAGTTCTTC. This sequence encodes CASSLEGQVYNEQFF.

The CDR3 loop is CASTPGGADEQFF. CDR3 sequence (DNA): TGTGCCAGCACTCCCGGCGGGGCCGATGAGCAGTTCTTC. V usage is TRBV27 and J usage is TRBJ2-1; tentative D call: TRBD2 (6 bases). Germline CDR1 and CDR2: MNHEY and SMNVEV (reference sequence). This CDR3 spans 13 amino acids. V was pared by 7 bases and J by 8 bases, with 15 bases between.

The chain couples TRBV12-5 to TRBJ2-7; D is unclear. Trimming removed 5 bases at V and 4 bases at J, with 9 bases between. This CDR3 has 12 residues. CDR1 LGHNT and CDR2 FRNRAP come from the germline V gene. The CDR3 DNA reads TGTGCTAGTGGTGCGAGCACGTACGAGCAGTACTTC. Amino acids: CASGASTYEQYF.

The chain has TRBV3-1 (or the pseudogene TRBV3-2) and TRBJ2-1; 11 nucleotides align to TRBD2. This CDR3 contains 18 residues. The V and J ends lost 0 bases and 3 bases, in that order; junction bases with no gene match: 7. In germline, CDR1 is LGHDT, CDR2 YNNKEL (reference sequence). CDR3 residues: CASSQDSLAGVHYNEQFF. CDR3 bases: TGTGCCAGCAGCCAAGATTCACTAGCGGGAGTACACTACAATGAGCAGTTCTTC.

The chain is built from TRBV5-1 and TRBJ2-7, with D perhaps matching TRBD1 (6 bases). V lost 8 bases, J lost 0 bases, and 15 bases lay in between. The V gene's germline CDR1 is SGHRS and CDR2 YFSETQ. The CDR3 sequence is 14 residues long. DNA of the CDR3: TGCGCCAGGTCAGGTGGGGGCAGCTCCTACGAGCAGTACTTC. Its translation: CARSGGGSSYEQYF.

This clone was found once. The J gene is TRBJ2-5, the V gene TRBV12-5; 12 positions match TRBD2. Germline lookup yields CDR1 LGHNT and CDR2 FRNRAP. The CDR3 extends over 15 amino acids. V was clipped by 5 bases and J by 4 bases; unmatched bases: 5. The CDR3 sequence is CASGLAGGTGETQYF. As DNA, the CDR3 is TGTGCTAGTGGTCTAGCGGGGGGGACGGGAGAGACCCAGTACTTC.

This chain links TRBV5-4 with TRBJ2-1, with TRBD2 identical over 8 bases. There are 16 residues in the CDR3. Germline-derived CDR1 and CDR2 are SGHNT and YYREEE (reference sequence). The J segment lost 4 bases and the V segment lost 4 bases, leaving 10 bases of the junction unmatched. This chain's CDR3 is CASSRITGGPYNEQFF. DNA for the CDR3: TGTGCCAGCAGCCGAATAACGGGAGGGCCTTACAATGAGCAGTTCTTC.

The chain is built from TRBV4-2 and TRBJ2-1; tentative D call: TRBD2 (7 bases). CDR3 length: 17 residues. Germline CDR1 LGHNA, CDR2 YNFKEQ. V lost 0 bases, J lost 0 bases, and 12 bases lay in between. The DNA of the CDR3 is TGTGCCAGCAGCCAAGATGGGGGAGGGGGCTCCTACAATGAGCAGTTCTTC. Translation gives CASSQDGGGGSYNEQFF.